Below are 12 T cell receptor beta chains sequenced from a single sample in a study of shared clonotypes between healthy human individuals. The table came from immunoSEQ multiplex PCR; TCRdb's copy has only in-frame clones and leaves some out. The sample shows over 2 million clones, approximately 95% of them seen only once. Positively selected for CCR7, the CD45RO-negative cells used as naive CD8 cells excluded terminally differentiated effector memory CD45RA+ cells. Sequenced sample: naive CD8+ T cells sorted from blood. Every receptor here comes from a man between 18 and 35 years old in good health.

This clone showed up just a few times. V and J are TRBV2 and TRBJ2-6; TRBD1 aligns across 7 bases. With V trimmed by 8 bases and J by 2 bases, 9 bases remained unmatched. CDR1 and CDR2 from the germline V gene are SNHLY and FYNNEI. The CDR3 runs 16 residues. CDR3: CASDRQGSTGANVLTF. The CDR3, as DNA: TGTGCCAGCGATAGACAGGGTTCGACTGGGGCCAACGTCCTGACTTTC.

The V call is TRBV19, the J call TRBJ2-2, with TRBD2 matching 13 bases. J lost 4 bases, V lost 7 bases, and 3 bases had no gene match. CDR1 and CDR2 from the germline V gene are LNHDA and SQIVND (reference sequence). This CDR3 is built from 15 residues. The CDR3 is CASIGTSGITGELFF. DNA for the CDR3: TGTGCCAGTATTGGGACTAGCGGGATCACCGGGGAGCTGTTTTTT.

The chain joins TRBV12-5 to TRBJ2-2; D is unclear. The CDR3 is made up of 12 amino acids. The germline V gene encodes CDR1 LGHNT and CDR2 FRNRAP. Trimming removed 4 bases from V and 2 bases from J, with 2 bases in between. The CDR3 region has the DNA TGTGCTAGTGGTTACAACACCGGGGAGCTGTTTTTT. It is translated as CASGYNTGELFF. Combining the CDR3 with reference TRBV12-5 and TRBJ2-2 gives the whole variable domain DARVTQTPRHKVTEMGQEVTMRCQPILGHNTVFWYRQTMMQGLELLAYFRNRAPLDDSGMPKDRFSAEMPDATLATLKIQPSEPRDSAVYFCASGYNTGELFFGEGSRLTVL.

This chain uses TRBV12-5 with TRBJ2-7; 8 positions match TRBD1. Trimming took 2 bases from V and 2 from J; bases not matched to a gene: 8. The germline CDR1 and CDR2 sequences are LGHNT and FRNRAP. This CDR3 has 16 residues. In DNA, the CDR3 is TGTGCTAGTGGTTTGATAAGACAGGGGCCTACCTACGAGCAGTACTTC. This gives the protein CASGLIRQGPTYEQYF.

The V and J genes are TRBV5-4 and TRBJ1-1; the D is unclear. CDR1 and CDR2 from the germline V gene are SGHNT and YYREEE (reference sequence). The CDR3 sequence is 14 residues long. V was clipped by 4 bases and J by 2 bases, with 12 bases between them. The CDR3 DNA reads as TGTGCCAGCAGCCCGGGATATTCAAACACTGAAGCTTTCTTT. This gives the protein CASSPGYSNTEAFF.

This sequence joins TRBV28 and TRBJ1-5, with 9 positions matching TRBD1. The CDR3 runs to 19 residues. The V and J ends lost 3 bases and 0 bases, in that order; junction bases with no gene match: 12. CDR1 is MDHEN, CDR2 SYDVKM, per germline. In nucleotides, the CDR3 is TGTGCCAGCAGTTTTGGCCACCCGGGACAGGGCTATAGCAATCAGCCCCAGCATTTT. Amino acid sequence: CASSFGHPGQGYSNQPQHF.

The V and J genes are TRBV7-6 and TRBJ2-3, with unresolved D. Germline CDR1 is SGHVS and CDR2 is FNYEAQ. The CDR3 length is 11 residues. V was trimmed by 10 bases and J by 0 bases, leaving 5 bases between them. The CDR3 DNA is TGTGCCACCCTCAGCACAGATACGCAGTATTTT. This sequence encodes CATLSTDTQYF. The variable domain in full, with the rest retrieved from reference TRBV7-6 and TRBJ2-3, is GAGVSQSPRYKVTKRGQDVALRCDPISGHVSLYWYRQALGQGPEFLTYFNYEAQQDKSGLPNDRFSAERPEGSISTLTIQRTEQRDSAMYRCATLSTDTQYFGPGTRLTVL.

This chain joins TRBV12-5 and TRBJ1-2; TRBD1 matches 8 bases. The germline V gene encodes CDR1 LGHNT and CDR2 FRNRAP. Unmatched junction bases numbered 13, after V lost 6 bases and J lost 4 bases. The CDR3 totals 16 residues. The CDR3 loop is CASGYQPRGLAYGYTF. The CDR3 DNA reads TGTGCTAGTGGCTACCAACCCAGGGGGCTGGCCTATGGCTACACCTTC.

The chain links TRBV29-1 to TRBJ1-2; 10 bases line up with TRBD1. V lost 0 bases to trimming and J lost 6 bases; unmatched junction nucleotides: 1. Germline CDR1 SQVTM, CDR2 ANQGSEA. CDR3 length: 13 amino acids. CDR3 DNA sequence: TGCAGCGTTGAAGAGGACAGGGGGAATGGCTACACCTTC. As protein: CSVEEDRGNGYTF.

The chain links TRBV11-2 to TRBJ2-1, with D possibly being TRBD2 (6 bases). The germline V gene encodes CDR1 SGHAT and CDR2 FQNNGV. The CDR3 extends over 17 amino acids. The V and J ends lost 1 base and 3 bases respectively, with 16 bases between them. DNA of the CDR3: TGTGCCAGCAGCTTAGGCCCCCCGGCGGGATTCTACAATGAGCAGTTCTTC. Translation gives CASSLGPPAGFYNEQFF.

CDR3 DNA sequence: TGTGCCAGTAGTATAGACATGGAGGGGCCCCAGCATTTT. Translation: CASSIDMEGPQHF. The chain has TRBV19 and TRBJ1-5; no clear D gene. V dropped 0 bases and J dropped 9 bases, with 9 bases sitting between them. Per germline, CDR1 LNHDA and CDR2 SQIVND (reference sequence). The length of the CDR3 is 13 residues.

This clone was detected once. The CDR3 DNA follows: TGTGCCAGCAGCCCTCGGGGGAGTGAGCAGTACTTC. Translating gives CASSPRGSEQYF. The chain couples TRBV6-5 to TRBJ2-7, with D perhaps TRBD2 (6 bases). From germline, CDR1 is MNHEY and CDR2 SVGAGI. Trimming cost V 6 bases and J 7 bases, with 13 bases left between them. The CDR3 totals 12 residues.